This T cell receptor (beta chain) was sequenced in a study of vaccination and CD4 T cells after COVID-19. This clonotype has more than one count but fewer than ten. Its antigen is as yet unknown. CD4+ T cells that had been cultured provided DNA sequenced with the Oncomine TCR Beta short-read assay. TCRdb reprocessed the PCR reads with MiXCR, giving one entry per CDR3 protein. The table records 15,000 to 20,000 distinct CDR3 sequences, around 45% of them present only once. Germline loops: CDR1 LNHNV, CDR2 YYDKDF (reference sequence). The CDR3 consists of 17 residues. Trimming removed 1 base at V and 0 bases at J, with 13 bases between. The treatment here: approximately nine-day PBMC culture with coronavirus spike peptide pools or control peptides (ViraFEST assay).

The receptor's source is a human donor who had recovered from COVID-19. The chain recombines TRBV15 with TRBJ1-5; TRBD1 is a possible D gene (6 bases). Sequencing was carried out using CD4+ T cells from blood, cultured in vitro. CDR3 residues: CATSRASGAVSNQPQHF. CDR3 sequence (DNA): TGTGCCACCAGCAGAGCTTCAGGGGCGGTTAGCAATCAGCCCCAGCATTTT.